This TCR beta chain derives from a study of cytomegalovirus exposure and HLA in healthy donors. Background on the study: Previous work identified 117 million unique TCR beta sequences from about 200 million T cells. The study's findings and limits: CMV serostatus was the sole immune exposure data available.

Concerning this clone itself: Its antigen is unknown.

At the time of sampling, donors were nominally healthy, though unrecorded immune exposures were likely. The PCR ran on 60 Vbeta and 13 Jbeta primers. Only in-frame clones appear in the TCRdb table, and some are missing; sequencing was by immunoSEQ multiplex PCR. This repertoire includes some 110,000 clones. CDR3 length: 16 amino acids. CDR1 and CDR2 from the germline V gene are SGHRS and YFSETQ. V lost 0 bases and J lost 7; bases outside the gene matches: 8. The J gene is TRBJ2-1, the V gene TRBV5-1; 9 nucleotides agree with TRBD1. The sample consisted of PBMCs. The receptor's source is a man in his forties or fifties in good health and CMV-seropositive. The CDR3 DNA is TGCGCCAGCAGCTTGGATGGACAGGGGTGGTTTAATGAGCAGTTCTTC. It is translated as CASSLDGQGWFNEQFF.